The entry below describes one T cell receptor (delta chain). This sample stems from a study of gamma-delta chains in newborns, infants, children. Whole-study context: Microbial exposure reportedly drives polyclonal innate γδ T cell expansion after birth.

Germline CDR1 and CDR2: GEAIGNYY and EKD. V gave up 3 bases and J gave up 6 bases; unmatched junction bases: 12. The CDR3 loop spans 17 amino acids. TCRdb re-identified clones in the reads via CATT. The sample carries 7,500 or so delta-chain clones, about 11% recorded once. This receptor was obtained from a child who was a newborn, infant or young child, either healthy, febrile or measles-vaccinated (not recorded which). This chain uses TRDV2 with TRDJ1, with 13 nucleotides matching TRDD3. Input material: blood. CDR3: CACDSLLGDTQDNKLIF. As DNA, the CDR3 is TGTGCCTGTGACTCTTTACTGGGGGATACGCAGGACAATAAACTCATCTTT.